Below are 32 T cell receptor beta chains sequenced from a single sample in a study of T cell responses to AZD1222 COVID-19 vaccine. Only in-frame clones appear in the TCRdb table, and some are missing; sequencing was by immunoSEQ multiplex PCR. The sample shows roughly 140,000 clones, approximately 91% of them seen only once. The sequencing here drew on peripheral blood, taken on day 0 of AZD1222 vaccination. These receptor sequences come from an adult in good health.

V is TRBV28 and J is TRBJ1-1; 12 bases fit TRBD1. The length of the CDR3 is 15 residues. Trimming took 10 bases from V and 0 from J; bases not matched to a gene: 6. The V gene's germline CDR1 is MDHEN and CDR2 SYDVKM. The CDR3 region is CAIGTGGSMNTEAFF. The CDR3 DNA is TGTGCCATCGGGACAGGGGGCTCGATGAACACTGAAGCTTTCTTT.

The J gene is TRBJ1-1, the V gene TRBV14; TRBD1 matches 8 bases. Trimming removed 4 bases from V and 0 bases from J; junction bases left unmatched: 4. The length of the CDR3 is 15 residues. The germline V gene encodes CDR1 SGHDN and CDR2 FVKESK. DNA of the CDR3: TGTGCCAGCAGCCTGATGACAGGGGTGAACACTGAAGCTTTCTTT. Translating it yields CASSLMTGVNTEAFF.

The chain links TRBV20-1 to TRBJ2-7, with D perhaps matching TRBD2 (5 bases). Per the germline V gene, CDR1 is DFQATT and CDR2 is SNEGSKA (reference sequence). The CDR3 runs 11 residues. The V gene lost 6 bases and the J gene lost 6 bases, with 12 bases spanning the gap. The CDR3 loop is CSAARASEQYF. CDR3 nucleotide sequence: TGCAGTGCCGCGAGGGCCAGCGAGCAGTACTTC.

The gene calls are TRBV6-4 and TRBJ2-6; D might be TRBD1 (6 bases). Per germline, CDR1 MRHNA and CDR2 SNTAGT. Trimming cost V 3 bases and J 3 bases, with 15 bases left between them. The length of the CDR3 is 17 residues. The CDR3: CASSEHRVKGGANVLTF. For the CDR3, the DNA is TGTGCCAGCAGTGAGCACAGGGTTAAAGGTGGGGCCAACGTCCTGACTTTC.

For this clone: The same CDR3 arises from other DNA sequences in this sample as well. CDR3 sequence (DNA): TGTGCCAGCCGAAGAGGGGGGCGGCTCTACAATGAGCAGTTCTTC. It encodes CASRRGGRLYNEQFF. J is TRBJ2-1 and V is TRBV27; D tentatively fits TRBD1 or TRBD2 (6 bases each). The CDR3 is 15 amino acids. V was pared by 8 bases and J by 3 bases, with 17 bases between. Looked up from germline, CDR1 is MNHEY and CDR2 is SMNVEV (reference sequence).

The chain carries TRBV7-9 and TRBJ2-7; possibly TRBD1 for D (6 bases). V shed 5 bases and J shed 3 bases, with 23 bases lying between them. Germline V gene sequence: CDR1 SEHNR, CDR2 FQNEAQ (reference sequence). This CDR3 contains 17 residues. For the CDR3, the DNA is TGTGCCAGCAGCCCTCCCATCGGGGACACATCCCTCTACGAGCAGTACTTC. Protein: CASSPPIGDTSLYEQYF.

The rearrangement joins TRBV19 to TRBJ1-1; D is possibly TRBD1 (5 bases). CDR1 and CDR2 (germline): LNHDA, SQIVND (reference sequence). The CDR3 covers 13 residues. V was cut by 5 bases and J by 1 base, with 8 bases left in between. CDR3 loop: CASSPQGNTEAFF. CDR3 DNA: TGTGCCAGTAGTCCCCAGGGGAACACTGAAGCTTTCTTT.

This chain joins TRBV4-2 and TRBJ2-2; TRBD2 aligns across 8 bases. This CDR3 contains 17 residues. The germline gives CDR1 LGHNA, CDR2 YNFKEQ. The V gene end was trimmed by 1 base and the J gene end by 2 bases; junction bases not matched to a gene: 6. CDR3 bases: TGTGCCAGCAGCCAAGTGCGGCGGGGGGCTAACACCGGGGAGCTGTTTTTT. It yields the protein CASSQVRRGANTGELFF.

V is TRBV10-3 and J is TRBJ1-3, with TRBD1 matching 7 bases. This CDR3 comprises 24 residues. From germline, CDR1 is ENHRY and CDR2 SYGVKD. J was trimmed by 1 base and V by 4 bases; bases with no gene match: 31. CDR3 bases: TGTGCCATCAGTGGTCGAATTGCCTGGCGATTGAGGGGGGACAGCCGTTTTTCTGGAAACACCATATATTTT. Translated: CAISGRIAWRLRGDSRFSGNTIYF.

The chain employs TRBV28 and TRBJ2-1; 10 nucleotides match TRBD2. The junction had 3 bases not matched to a gene; V was cut back by 2 bases and J by 5 bases. Germline V gene sequence: CDR1 MDHEN, CDR2 SYDVKM. The CDR3 has 15 amino acids. CDR3 in DNA: TGTGCCAGCAGTTTACTCCTAGCGGGGGACAATGAGCAGTTCTTC. Its translation is CASSLLLAGDNEQFF.

CDR3 bases: TGTGCCAGCAGCTTACGGACTAGCGGTATCTACGAGCAGTACTTC. Protein: CASSLRTSGIYEQYF. This sequence joins TRBV5-4 and TRBJ2-7, with 10 bases lining up with TRBD2. Germline V gene data show CDR1 as SGHNT and CDR2 as YYREEE (reference sequence). The J segment lost 3 bases and the V segment lost 2 bases, leaving 5 bases of the junction unmatched. The CDR3 is 15 amino acids.

The chain carries TRBV6-6 and TRBJ2-7; TRBD1 aligns across 7 bases. The CDR3 runs to 14 residues. Germline V gene data show CDR1 as MNHNY and CDR2 as SVGAGI (reference sequence). Trimming took 6 bases from V and 1 from J; bases not matched to a gene: 6. This CDR3 reads CASRDNRGSYEQYF. The CDR3, as DNA: TGTGCCAGCAGGGACAACAGGGGATCCTACGAGCAGTACTTC.

This clone was found once. This rearrangement joins TRBV7-6 to TRBJ2-2; unclear D gene. The CDR3 spans 16 residues. Germline lookup yields CDR1 SGHVS and CDR2 FNYEAQ. Trimming stripped 7 bases from V and 4 bases from J, with 19 bases between. This CDR3 is CASTEALNRITGELFF. The DNA for the CDR3 is TGTGCCAGCACCGAAGCTTTAAACCGTATCACCGGGGAGCTGTTTTTT.

The chain combines TRBV7-6 with TRBJ1-3; D gene ambiguous. V lost 0 bases to trimming and J lost 0 bases, with 9 bases between them. The CDR3 contains 16 residues. Germline lookup yields CDR1 SGHVS and CDR2 FNYEAQ. CDR3 loop: CASSLAPPYSGNTIYF. CDR3 coding DNA: TGTGCCAGCAGCTTAGCGCCTCCTTACTCTGGAAACACCATATATTTT.

This rearrangement joins TRBV3-1 (or the pseudogene TRBV3-2) to TRBJ2-3; 7 bases are a match to TRBD2. From germline, CDR1 is LGHDT and CDR2 YNNKEL (reference sequence). With 4 bases clipped from V and 1 base from J, the junction kept 17 bases outside the gene matches. The CDR3 spans 19 residues. CDR3 DNA sequence: TGTGCCAGCAGCCTCCTGGGGGGGATCGGGGTTCCTGGCACAGATACGCAGTATTTT. This sequence encodes CASSLLGGIGVPGTDTQYF.

In this sample, this clone turned up once. The rearrangement links TRBV11-2 to TRBJ2-2; maybe TRBD1 (5 bases). The length of the CDR3 is 12 residues. V was cut by 8 bases and J by 4 bases, with 8 bases left in between. CDR1 and CDR2 from the germline V gene are SGHAT and FQNNGV. As DNA, the CDR3 is TGTGCCAGCCGTCAGGGCACCGGGGAGCTGTTTTTT. As protein: CASRQGTGELFF. Combining the CDR3 with reference TRBV11-2 and TRBJ2-2 gives the whole variable domain EAGVAQSPRYKIIEKRQSVAFWCNPISGHATLYWYQQILGQGPKLLIQFQNNGVVDDSQLPKDRFSAERLKGVDSTLKIQPAKLEDSAVYLCASRQGTGELFFGEGSRLTVL.

This clone has a handful of counts. For the CDR3, the DNA is TGTGCCAGCAGTGAAGAGAGTCGGGGCGAGCAGTACTTC. It codes for CASSEESRGEQYF. V is TRBV6-1 and J is TRBJ2-7; D possibly corresponds to TRBD2 (5 bases). Trimming shortened V by 1 base and J by 6 bases, and 10 bases separated the two germline ends. The CDR3 has 13 residues. The germline CDR1 and CDR2 sequences are MNHNS and SASEGT.

The rearrangement uses TRBV4-1 and TRBJ1-1; D is perhaps TRBD1 (5 bases). This CDR3 is built from 14 residues. Between the trimmed V and J ends, which lost 2 bases and 1 base, there was a span of 8 bases. Looked up from germline, CDR1 is MGHRA and CDR2 is YSYEKL. The CDR3 protein is CASSQRDGNTEAFF. CDR3 bases: TGCGCCAGCAGCCAACGGGACGGGAACACTGAAGCTTTCTTT.

This chain links TRBV19 with TRBJ1-3; weak D call: TRBD1 (6 bases). CDR1 is LNHDA, CDR2 SQIVND, per germline (reference sequence). V was clipped by 3 bases and J by 0 bases, with 12 bases between them. This CDR3 is 16 amino acids long. The CDR3 nucleotides read TGTGCCAGTAGTATTCATGGGGACAACTCTGGAAACACCATATATTTT. Translation gives CASSIHGDNSGNTIYF.

This clone showed up just once. The chain is built from TRBV9 and TRBJ2-3; D is undetermined. Germline V gives CDR1 SGDLS, CDR2 YYNGEE. This CDR3 spans 14 amino acids. The germline V and J ends were trimmed by 2 bases and 2 bases, with 9 bases remaining between them. The CDR3, as DNA: TGTGCCAGCAGCGTCGGGCACCACACAGATACGCAGTATTTT. It codes for CASSVGHHTDTQYF.

The chain has TRBV11-2 and TRBJ1-6; no reliable D call. With 0 bases removed from V and 13 bases from J, the gap between germline ends came to 10 bases. Germline V lookup: CDR1 SGHAT, CDR2 FQNNGV. The CDR3 runs 13 residues. The CDR3: CASSLDLSSPLHF. The DNA for the CDR3 is TGTGCCAGCAGCTTAGATCTATCCTCCCCCCTCCACTTT.

The V gene is TRBV5-6, the J gene TRBJ2-3; 8 bases match TRBD2. The length of the CDR3 is 15 residues. Germline CDR1 reads SGHDT; CDR2 reads YYEEEE. V was clipped by 1 base and J by 5 bases; unmatched bases: 6. CDR3 protein: CASSLLSGMVDTQYF. In nucleotides, the CDR3 is TGTGCCAGCAGCTTGCTTAGCGGGATGGTAGATACGCAGTATTTT.

The rearrangement links TRBV4-1 to TRBJ2-1, with D tentatively TRBD2 (5 bases). The ends were cut back, 5 bases at V and 7 bases at J, with 15 bases in the middle. The CDR3 spans 14 residues. Germline CDR1 MGHRA, CDR2 YSYEKL. CDR3 region: CASSGIRGLNEQFF. CDR3 nucleotides: TGCGCCAGCAGCGGGATTCGAGGGCTGAATGAGCAGTTCTTC.

For the CDR3, the DNA is TGCGCCAGCAGCCAAGAATACTTGAGGGGCTACGAGCAGTACTTC. This gives the protein CASSQEYLRGYEQYF. This chain connects TRBV4-1 to TRBJ2-7; D might be TRBD1 or TRBD2, each matching 5 bases. V lost 0 bases and J lost 3, with 12 bases in between. This CDR3 is 15 amino acids long. Germline V lookup: CDR1 MGHRA, CDR2 YSYEKL.

The chain has TRBV11-2 and TRBJ2-7, with 9 bases that match TRBD2. Germline loops: CDR1 SGHAT, CDR2 FQNNGV. This CDR3 has 17 residues. The junction had 7 bases not matched to a gene; V was cut back by 1 base and J by 0 bases. The CDR3 region is CASSLASGGLSSYEQYF. In nucleotides, the CDR3 is TGTGCCAGCAGCTTAGCGAGCGGGGGGTTAAGCTCCTACGAGCAGTACTTC.

V and J are TRBV7-6 and TRBJ1-4; 8 bases fit TRBD1. Germline CDR1 and CDR2: SGHVS and FNYEAQ. Trimming took 2 bases from V and 3 from J; bases not matched to a gene: 2. The CDR3 extends over 15 amino acids. The CDR3 reads CASSLSGQANEKLFF. In nucleotides, the CDR3 is TGTGCCAGCAGCTTATCGGGACAGGCTAATGAAAAACTGTTTTTT.

This chain joins TRBV5-5 and TRBJ1-2; D remains unclear. V lost 0 bases and J 0 bases, leaving 9 bases between the germline ends. CDR1 is SGHKS, CDR2 YYEKEE, per germline (reference sequence). The CDR3 runs to 15 residues. The chain's CDR3 is CASSLESTSNYGYTF. The DNA of the CDR3 is TGTGCCAGCAGCTTGGAATCGACCTCTAACTATGGCTACACCTTC.

This clone was counted once. The J gene is TRBJ1-2, the V gene TRBV27; 8 bases map to TRBD1. V lost 7 bases and J lost 8; bases outside the gene matches: 6. Germline V gene data show CDR1 as MNHEY and CDR2 as SMNVEV (reference sequence). The CDR3 is 12 amino acids. DNA for the CDR3: TGTGCCAGCACGGACAGGGTGAGCGGCTACACCTTC. Its translation: CASTDRVSGYTF.

CDR3 in DNA: TGTGCCAGCGCAGGGTATGGCCGGGATGAAGCTTTCTTT. Protein: CASAGYGRDEAFF. The V call is TRBV6-5, the J call TRBJ1-1; D is possibly TRBD1 (5 bases). V was clipped by 8 bases and J by 7 bases, with 17 bases between them. Germline V CDR1 and CDR2: MNHEY, SVGAGI. CDR3 size: 13 residues.

The rearrangement joins TRBV25-1 to TRBJ1-2; no clear D. The CDR3 is 13 residues long. Germline loops: CDR1 MGHDK, CDR2 SYGVNS. Between the trimmed V and J ends, which lost 5 bases and 1 base, there was a span of 8 bases. CDR3 amino acids: CASSYQSNYGYTF. CDR3 in DNA: TGTGCCAGCAGTTACCAGAGTAACTATGGCTACACCTTC.

The V gene is TRBV5-6, the J gene TRBJ1-6; D remains unclear. From germline, CDR1 is SGHDT and CDR2 YYEEEE. CDR3 length: 14 amino acids. V lost 2 bases, J lost 4 bases, and 7 bases lay in between. As DNA, the CDR3 is TGTGCCAGCAGCTTCAAGGGATATAATTCACCCCTCCACTTT. It is translated as CASSFKGYNSPLHF. The complete variable domain, with remaining parts taken from reference TRBV5-6 and TRBJ1-6, reads DAGVTQSPTHLIKTRGQQVTLRCSPKSGHDTVSWYQQALGQGPQFIFQYYEEEERQRGNFPDRFSGHQFPNYSSELNVNALLLGDSALYLCASSFKGYNSPLHFGNGTRLTVT.

This rearrangement joins TRBV19 to TRBJ2-1; the D is unclear. V dropped 8 bases and J dropped 13 bases, with 18 bases sitting between them. CDR3 size: 12 residues. In germline, CDR1 is LNHDA, CDR2 SQIVND (reference sequence). CDR3 sequence: CASSFDLILQFF. CDR3 coding DNA: TGTGCCAGTTCATTCGACCTCATCCTTCAGTTCTTC.